These 27 T cell receptor delta chains came from one sample sequenced in a study of gamma-delta T cells after stem cell transplantation. TCRdb reapplied CATT to the RT-PCR reads. The table shows thousands of delta-chain clones, with around 3.1% occurring only once. The sequenced sample consisted of gamma-delta T cells. These receptors all stem from a human donor. It is not recorded whose cells these are; they may come from a transplant donor.

On this clone: A single base is all that separates this from a far larger clone, so a read error is likely. Here the CDR3 DNA reads TGTGCCTGTGGCAATCTGGGGGATAACACCGATAAACTCATCTTT. It encodes CACGNLGDNTDKLIF. This sequence joins TRDV2 and TRDJ1; 10 nucleotides align to TRDD3. CDR3 length: 15 residues. Germline V gene data show CDR1 as GEAIGNYY and CDR2 as EKD. V shed 5 bases, J shed 0 bases, and the junction held 5 bases outside the gene matches.

Only a few counts were recorded for this clone. A read error may explain this, as a much larger clone is one base away. The sample has other DNA sequences that encode this CDR3 too. This chain connects TRDV2 to TRDJ1; 10 positions match TRDD3. Per the germline V gene, CDR1 is GEAIGNYY and CDR2 is EKD. V trimming: 0 bases; J trimming: 4 bases; junction bases outside the gene matches: 16. The CDR3 runs to 19 residues. The CDR3: CACDTVPTGGYGKGDKLIF. In DNA form, the CDR3 reads TGTGCCTGTGACACCGTTCCTACGGGGGGATACGGTAAGGGCGATAAACTCATCTTT.

In its sample, this clone is large (0.1 to 1%). Within the sample, other DNA sequences also encode this same CDR3. The rearrangement uses TRDV2 and TRDJ1, with 8 bases lining up with TRDD3. The CDR3 is 17 residues long. Germline assignment: CDR1 GEAIGNYY and CDR2 EKD. The J segment lost 0 bases and the V segment lost 6 bases, leaving 14 bases of the junction unmatched. The CDR3 is CACCELGGPDYTDKLIF. The CDR3 nucleotides are TGTGCCTGTTGCGAACTGGGGGGGCCCGACTACACCGATAAACTCATCTTT.

With regard to this clone: This probably arose from a read error, given a far larger clone one base away. In the same sample, other DNA sequences code for this CDR3. V is TRDV2 and J is TRDJ1; 7 positions agree with TRDD3. CDR3 length: 18 amino acids. The germline V gene has CDR1 GEAIGNYY and CDR2 EKD. CDR3 in DNA: TGTGCCTGTGACGGAGTACTGGGGACCCGGACCTACACCGACAAACTCATCTTT. Translating it yields CACDGVLGTRTYTDKLIF.

This clone is termed large. With a far larger clone one base away, a read error is the likely cause. The chain joins TRDV2 to TRDJ1; D not resolved. The CDR3 is made up of 13 amino acids. Per the germline V gene, CDR1 is GEAIGNYY and CDR2 is EKD. The CDR3 nucleotides are TGTGCCTGTGGCACCGAGCTCACCGATAAACTCATCTTT. Amino acid sequence: CACGTELTDKLIF.

This clone was detected only a few times. The chain carries TRDV1 and TRDJ1; D is unclear. CDR1 and CDR2 (germline): TSWWSYY, QGS. CDR3 length equals 14 residues. Trimming removed 5 bases from V and 10 bases from J, with 20 bases in between. In DNA form, the CDR3 reads TGTGCTCTTGGGTACGCGAGACGGCTGGAGAGACTCATCTTT. Translated, it gives CALGYARRLERLIF.

On this clone: The protein given by TCRdb reflects a much larger clone and differs at residue 15 from this DNA's translation, likely from a read error; the protein shown is the DNA's translation. The V call is TRDV2, the J call TRDJ1, with 7 bases identical to TRDD3. CDR3 length equals 17 residues. CDR1 and CDR2 (germline): GEAIGNYY, EKD. CDR3 DNA sequence: TGTGCCTGTGACACCGTAAGTCCTGGGGGGCCAACCGATAAACCCATCTTT. Residues: CACDTVSPGGPTDKPIF.

There are a few counts of this clone. This probably arose from a read error, given a far larger clone one base away. Other DNA sequences in this sample translate to the same CDR3. J is TRDJ1 and V is TRDV2; 7 bases match TRDD3. The CDR3 extends over 17 amino acids. The germline gives CDR1 GEAIGNYY, CDR2 EKD. CDR3 region: CACDTVSPGGPTDKLIF. Here the CDR3 DNA reads TGTGCCTGTGACACCGTAAGTCCTGGGGGGCCAACCGATAAGCTCATCTTT.

This clone is judged medium-sized. The CDR3: CALRGQIPLEDKLIF. The CDR3 coding sequence is TGTGCTTTAAGGGGCCAGATTCCCCTCGAAGATAAACTCATCTTT. This rearrangement joins TRDV1 to TRDJ1; D not certain. Trimming stripped 11 bases from V and 5 bases from J, with 24 bases between. CDR1 and CDR2 (germline): TSWWSYY, QGS. CDR3 length equals 15 residues.

Note on this clone: For this DNA, TCRdb reports the protein of a much larger clone, which diverges at residue 4, most likely from a read error; the protein presented here is translated directly from the DNA. The chain has TRDV2 and TRDJ1; TRDD3 is a possible D gene (6 bases). The length of the CDR3 is 19 residues. The germline V gene has CDR1 GEAIGNYY and CDR2 EKD. CDR3 sequence: CACNTVESAGDPYTDKLIF. The CDR3 DNA is TGTGCCTGTAACACCGTCGAATCGGCTGGGGACCCGTACACCGATAAACTCATCTTT.

With regard to this clone: With a far larger clone one base away, a read error is the likely cause. This chain joins TRDV2 and TRDJ3; perhaps D is TRDD2 or TRDD3 (5 bases each). The CDR3 is 25 residues long. CDR1 is GEAIGNYY, CDR2 EKD, per germline. CDR3 nucleotide sequence: TGTGCCTGTGGCACCCCTCCGACCCCCTACGTTTCGGGGGCTAATGCCTCCTGGGACACCCGACAGATGTTTTTC. Encoded protein: CACGTPPTPYVSGANASWDTRQMFF.

In regard to this clone: This DNA's translation and the protein TCRdb lists, from a much larger clone, do not match at residue 13, likely due to a read error; the protein shown is translated from the DNA. V is TRDV2 and J is TRDJ1, with 11 bases that match TRDD3. Germline-derived CDR1 and CDR2 are GEAIGNYY and EKD. This CDR3 comprises 16 residues. For the CDR3, the DNA is TGTGCCTGTGACAGTTTACTGGGGGATAGTCGTGATAGACTCATCTTT. Amino acids: CACDSLLGDSRDRLIF.

This clone has a handful of counts. The protein that TCRdb holds for this DNA derives from a much larger clone and differs from the translated DNA at residue 11, which likely indicates a read error; the protein shown here is translated from the DNA. The chain recombines TRDV2 with TRDJ1; 8 bases fit TRDD3. Unmatched junction bases numbered 14, after V lost 0 bases and J lost 0 bases. This CDR3 has 19 residues. Germline V gene data show CDR1 as GEAIGNYY and CDR2 as EKD. The CDR3 spells CACDTVRSGGGLDTDKLIF. Here the CDR3 DNA reads TGTGCCTGTGACACCGTCCGGTCTGGGGGAGGCCTTGACACCGATAAACTCATCTTT.

With respect to this clone: TCRdb shows a much larger clone's protein in place of this DNA's translation, and the two differ at residue 16, likely through a read error; the protein shown is translated from the DNA. This chain joins TRDV2 and TRDJ1; TRDD3 matches at 9 bases. The CDR3 runs to 19 residues. Germline CDR1 is GEAIGNYY and CDR2 is EKD. The DNA for the CDR3 is TGTGCCTGTGACACTATAACACTGGGGATACGCTCGGGCACCGATAACCTCATCTTT. Its translation is CACDTITLGIRSGTDNLIF.

This rearrangement joins TRDV3 to TRDJ1; 10 bases are a match to TRDD3. The V gene's germline CDR1 is TVYSNPD and CDR2 GDNSRS (reference sequence). CDR3 size: 19 residues. V shed 4 bases, J shed 1 base, and the junction held 21 bases outside the gene matches. The CDR3, as DNA: TGTGCCTGTCTCCTACGGGGGATGGGGGATACTGGGCTCACCGATAAACTCATCTTT. Residues: CACLLRGMGDTGLTDKLIF.

This clone is medium-sized within its sample. This sample also contains other DNA sequences that code for the same CDR3. The J gene is TRDJ1, the V gene TRDV2; D gene ambiguous. The CDR3 runs 14 residues. Germline loops: CDR1 GEAIGNYY, CDR2 EKD. V was cut by 3 bases and J by 3 bases, with 13 bases left in between. CDR3 nucleotides: TGTGCCTGTGACGCCGTAGGGAGTCCCGATAAACTCATCTTT. Its protein product is CACDAVGSPDKLIF.

This clone was seen more than once but under ten times. A read error may be the cause here, since a much bigger clone is one base away. The V call is TRDV2, the J call TRDJ1, with TRDD3 matching 9 bases. Germline assignment: CDR1 GEAIGNYY and CDR2 EKD. The CDR3 length is 17 residues. V dropped 3 bases and J dropped 0; count of bases not matched to a gene: 10. Written as DNA, the CDR3 is TGTGCCTGTGACCCCTTACTGGGGGAAGGCTACACCGATAAACTCATCTTT. Encoded protein: CACDPLLGEGYTDKLIF.

This clone was picked up a small number of times. The protein TCRdb gives is from a much larger clone and does not agree with this DNA's translation at residue 7, likely a read error; the protein shown here comes from the DNA. This chain links TRDV2 with TRDJ3; D is possibly TRDD3 (5 bases). The CDR3 loop spans 20 amino acids. V was pared by 0 bases and J by 0 bases, with 17 bases between. Germline CDR1 reads GEAIGNYY; CDR2 reads EKD. The CDR3 spells CACDTVLVLDSSWDTRQMFF. The CDR3 DNA follows: TGTGCCTGTGACACCGTTCTCGTACTGGACAGCTCCTGGGACACCCGACAGATGTTTTTC.

This clone was observed a few times. A far larger clone is only one base removed, so a read error is likely. This CDR3 is also generated by other DNA sequences in the sample. The chain combines TRDV3 with TRDJ1; 7 bases are shared with TRDD3. The CDR3 extends over 16 amino acids. V trimming: 2 bases; J trimming: 5 bases; junction bases outside the gene matches: 17. Germline CDR1 is TVYSNPD and CDR2 is GDNSRS (reference sequence). The CDR3 sequence is CAFAPFSGGTTDKLIF. The CDR3 bases are TGTGCCTTTGCCCCCTTTAGTGGGGGAACCACTGATAAACTCATCTTT.

Regarding this clone: With only one base between it and a far larger clone, this is likely a read error. This chain connects TRDV2 to TRDJ3, with 8 bases matching TRDD3. The CDR3 is 20 amino acids. Per germline, CDR1 GEAIGNYY and CDR2 EKD. As DNA, the CDR3 is TGTGCCTGTGACACGGTTGGGGGATCGTCGAGCTCCTGCGACACCCGACAGATGTTTTTC. Encoded protein: CACDTVGGSSSSCDTRQMFF.

By share, this clone ranks as medium-sized. This rearrangement joins TRDV3 to TRDJ1; tentatively, D is TRDD2 (9 bases). Germline values: CDR1 TVYSNPD, CDR2 GDNSRS (reference sequence). There are 16 residues in the CDR3. Trimming removed 5 bases from V and 7 bases from J, with 29 bases in between. CDR3 residues: CARTFLLPWGTSKLIF. CDR3 DNA sequence: TGTGCCCGCACCTTCCTACTCCCCTGGGGGACTTCTAAACTCATCTTT.

The table lists this clone with a few counts. Being one base from a much bigger clone, this may be a read error. Other DNA sequences in this sample translate to the same CDR3. The chain links TRDV2 to TRDJ1; 8 nucleotides match TRDD3. Germline trimming cut 0 bases from V and 3 bases from J; bases unmatched to any gene: 26. The CDR3 length is 22 residues. CDR1 GEAIGNYY and CDR2 EKD come from the germline V gene. This chain's CDR3 is CACDTVRPLTGGTPRWPDKLIF. The CDR3 bases are TGTGCCTGTGACACCGTTCGGCCTCTAACTGGGGGTACCCCCCGATGGCCCGATAAACTCATCTTT.

Comment on this clone: TCRdb pairs this DNA with a much larger clone's protein that differs at residue 5, likely a read error; the protein shown was translated from the DNA. The chain combines TRDV2 with TRDJ1; 8 bases match TRDD3. Germline loops: CDR1 GEAIGNYY, CDR2 EKD. J was trimmed by 0 bases and V by 3 bases; bases with no gene match: 8. The CDR3 runs to 16 residues. For the CDR3, the DNA is TGTGCCTGTGACGGGGTTGGGGGATCGTACACCGATAAACTCATCTTT. This gives the protein CACDGVGGSYTDKLIF.

This clone was counted a few times. This DNA's translation and the protein TCRdb lists, from a much larger clone, do not match at residue 6, likely due to a read error; the protein shown is translated from the DNA. This sequence joins TRDV2 and TRDJ1; TRDD3 aligns across 9 bases. With V trimmed by 1 base and J by 1 base, 12 bases remained unmatched. Germline V gene sequence: CDR1 GEAIGNYY, CDR2 EKD. CDR3 size: 18 residues. CDR3 DNA sequence: TGTGCCTGTGACACTTTTCACAGTGTGGGGGATAGCACCGATAAACTCATCTTT. As protein: CACDTFHSVGDSTDKLIF.

This clone was counted a few times. A far bigger clonotype differs at one base, so this is likely a read error. Other DNA sequences in the same sample also yield this CDR3. The chain combines TRDV1 with TRDJ2; 9 bases are shared with TRDD3. CDR1 TSWWSYY and CDR2 QGS come from the germline V gene. Trimming removed 3 bases from V and 8 bases from J; junction bases left unmatched: 34. This CDR3 has 24 residues. Here the CDR3 DNA reads TGTGCTCTTGGGGACCCTTGCCTTCGGACGGCGGTCTGGGGGATTTGCCCGGGACGCGCACAACTCTTCTTT. This sequence encodes CALGDPCLRTAVWGICPGRAQLFF.

The rearrangement links TRDV2 to TRDJ1; 13 nucleotides agree with TRDD3. The CDR3 spans 15 residues. The ends lost 3 bases at V and 8 bases at J; junction bases unmatched: 8. Germline V gene data show CDR1 as GEAIGNYY and CDR2 as EKD. The CDR3 coding sequence is TGTGCCTGTGACTCGGTACTGGGGGATACGCGGAAACTCATCTTT. This codes for CACDSVLGDTRKLIF.

This clone was found a few times. This sequence joins TRDV2 and TRDJ1; TRDD3 aligns across 10 bases. With V trimmed by 3 bases and J by 0 bases, 15 bases remained unmatched. Germline V CDR1 and CDR2: GEAIGNYY, EKD. This CDR3 has 19 amino acids. The CDR3 bases are TGTGCCTGTGACCCTCTCTTGACGGGGGATACGACGTACACCGATAAACTCATCTTT. Amino acid sequence: CACDPLLTGDTTYTDKLIF.